This passage covers 9 T cell receptor beta chains from one sample sequenced in a study of CD8+CD57+ T cells in acquired aplastic anemia. Profiling that covered TCR beta VDJ and CDR3 relied on genomic DNA as its template. One entry per CDR3 protein results from TCRdb running MiXCR on the reads. The sample contains 250,000 to 300,000 distinct CDR3 sequences, roughly half of which appear only once. Sequenced sample: sorted CD4+, CD8+, or CD8+CD57+ T cells (not recorded which) from PBMCs. The receptors derive from a human donor with severe aplastic anemia or a healthy control (not recorded which).

This chain uses TRBV12-3 or TRBV12-4 with TRBJ1-1; TRBD1 might be the D (5 bases). The CDR3 is 12 residues long. Trimming removed 5 bases at V and 6 bases at J, with 10 bases between. The CDR3 spells CASSPLGAEAFF. DNA for the CDR3: TGTGCCAGCAGTCCCTTAGGGGCTGAAGCTTTCTTT.

This clonotype has a single count. This chain uses TRBV7-6 with TRBJ1-6, with TRBD1 identical over 9 bases. Germline values: CDR1 SGHVS, CDR2 FNYEAQ. The J segment lost 7 bases and the V segment lost 5 bases, leaving 6 bases of the junction unmatched. This CDR3 spans 15 amino acids. The CDR3 here is CASSPQGAGNSPLHF. In DNA, the CDR3 is TGTGCCAGCAGCCCACAGGGGGCGGGGAATTCACCCCTCCACTTT.

This clonotype has ten or more counts. J is TRBJ2-7 and V is TRBV20-1, with a weak D call TRBD2 (6 bases). Trimming left V 6 bases short and J 6 bases short, with 24 bases between. CDR3 length: 15 amino acids. Germline V lookup: CDR1 DFQATT, CDR2 SNEGSKA (reference sequence). CDR3: CSAAGPSTPLSEQYF. CDR3 sequence (DNA): TGCAGTGCCGCGGGGCCATCCACCCCGCTTAGCGAGCAGTACTTC.

There are many counts of this clonotype. This sequence joins TRBV27 and TRBJ2-7; D remains ambiguous. The ends were cut back, 6 bases at V and 2 bases at J, with 8 bases in the middle. This CDR3 region has 12 residues. Germline values: CDR1 MNHEY, CDR2 SMNVEV (reference sequence). The CDR3 DNA is TGTGCCAGCAGCGCTACAGCCTACGAGCAGTACTTC. Its protein product is CASSATAYEQYF.

With respect to this clonotype: The conserved phenylalanine or tryptophan normally closing the CDR3 is absent here, so this likely arose from a read error. This sequence joins TRBV7-8 and TRBJ2-3; D possibly corresponds to TRBD2 (6 bases). CDR1 SGHVS and CDR2 FQNEAQ come from the germline V gene. Between the trimmed V and J ends, which lost 3 bases and 2 bases, there was a span of 15 bases. CDR3 size: 16 residues. CDR3 bases: TGTGCCAGCAGCTTGGGGCCGGGACTCAACACAGATACGCAGTATTTG. Amino acids: CASSLGPGLNTDTQYL.

This chain connects TRBV12-3 or TRBV12-4 to TRBJ2-7; D is possibly TRBD2 (5 bases). CDR3 size: 12 residues. With 5 bases removed from V and 4 bases from J, the gap between germline ends came to 9 bases. The CDR3 region is CASSTSGYEQYF. CDR3 sequence (DNA): TGTGCCAGCAGTACCTCGGGATACGAGCAGTACTTC.

This clonotype was seen many times. This rearrangement joins TRBV7-9 to TRBJ1-1, with 8 bases matching TRBD1. Per germline, CDR1 SEHNR and CDR2 FQNEAQ (reference sequence). The trim removed 0 bases at V and 6 bases at J, leaving 6 bases unmatched. The CDR3 covers 15 residues. In nucleotides, the CDR3 is TGTGCCAGCAGCTTAGCGCAGGGGGCTAAGCCTGAAGCTTTCTTT. This encodes CASSLAQGAKPEAFF.

As for this clonotype: Its ends do not fully match the called genes, so a read error is possible. This chain links TRBV11-2 with TRBJ1-1, with 7 bases aligning to TRBD1. From germline, CDR1 is SGHAT and CDR2 FQNNGV. This CDR3 spans 14 amino acids. In DNA, the CDR3 is TGTGCCAGCAGCTCGACAGGGAGGAACACTGAAGCTTTCTTC. Translation: CASSSTGRNTEAFF.

This clonotype was observed many times. The rearrangement uses TRBV20-1 and TRBJ2-5; tentative D call: TRBD2 (6 bases). The V gene lost 3 bases and the J gene lost 2 bases, with 7 bases spanning the gap. The CDR3 extends over 12 amino acids. Germline CDR1 is DFQATT and CDR2 is SNEGSKA (reference sequence). Here the CDR3 reads CSAREGQETQYF. The CDR3 DNA reads TGCAGTGCTAGGGAGGGGCAAGAGACCCAGTACTTC.